This T cell receptor (beta chain) was captured by sequencing in a study of control samples from healthy donors and cancer patients. Assay: immunoSEQ multiplex PCR; the TCRdb copy retains only in-frame clones and omits some. The repertoire holds about 160,000 clones, with roughly 95% as singletons. Trimming took 2 bases from V and 6 from J; bases not matched to a gene: 7. The CDR3 spans 16 residues. Looked up from germline, CDR1 is SGHKS and CDR2 is YYEKEE (reference sequence). The V call is TRBV5-5, the J call TRBJ1-6; TRBD1 matches at 8 bases. The source is a woman aged 25 to 39 in good health. The source material was blood. CDR3 loop: CASSLTPDRGNSPLHF. The CDR3 bases are TGTGCCAGCAGCTTAACCCCTGACAGGGGTAATTCACCCCTCCACTTT.